This T cell receptor (beta chain) was retrieved from a study of blood T cells in healthy people across ages. CDR1 and CDR2 (germline): SGHDN, FVKESK. Deletions cut 2 bases from V and 2 bases from J, with 9 bases between. The CDR3 sequence is 15 residues long. Combining a sample-barcoded 5' primer with a J-beta primer mix, a second PCR ran for roughly 6 to 11 cycles. TCRdb re-analysed the 5' RACE reads in MiXCR, keeping a single row per CDR3 protein. The table includes hundreds of thousands of distinct CDR3 sequences, under 30% detected once. In its sample, this clonotype was seen a few times. The rearrangement joins TRBV14 to TRBJ1-4; perhaps TRBD1 as D (5 bases). This TCR was sampled from a woman older than 75 in good health. Sequencing input: blood. CDR3 residues: CASSQYGGTNEKLFF. Written as DNA, the CDR3 is TGTGCCAGCAGCCAATACGGGGGTACTAATGAAAAACTGTTTTTT.